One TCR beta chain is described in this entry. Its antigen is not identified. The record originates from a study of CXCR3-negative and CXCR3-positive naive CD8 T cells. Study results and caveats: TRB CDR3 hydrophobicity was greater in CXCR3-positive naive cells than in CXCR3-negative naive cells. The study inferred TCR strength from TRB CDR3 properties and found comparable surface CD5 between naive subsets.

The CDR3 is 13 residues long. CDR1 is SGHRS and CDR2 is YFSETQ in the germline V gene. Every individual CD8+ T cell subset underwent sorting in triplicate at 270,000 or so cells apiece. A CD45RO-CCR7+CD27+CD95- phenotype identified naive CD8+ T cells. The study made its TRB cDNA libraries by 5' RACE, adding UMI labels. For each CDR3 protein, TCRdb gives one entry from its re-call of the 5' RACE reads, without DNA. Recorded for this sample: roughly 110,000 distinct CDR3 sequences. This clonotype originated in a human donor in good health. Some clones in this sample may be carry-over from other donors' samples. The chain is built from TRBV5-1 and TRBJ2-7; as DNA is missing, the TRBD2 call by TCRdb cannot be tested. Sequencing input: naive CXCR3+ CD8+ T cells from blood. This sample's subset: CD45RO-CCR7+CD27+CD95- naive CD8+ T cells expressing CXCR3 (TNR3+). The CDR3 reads CASSRGGPDEQYF.